The 4 T cell receptor beta chains presented below share a single source sample, sequenced in a study of T cells after yellow fever vaccination (dated by TCRdb to about 2019). The receptor library was made with 5' RACE. Data came from an Illumina HiSeq 2500. Starting from the raw public reads, TCRdb applied fastp trimming at Q25, assembled clones with MiXCR and retained in-frame beta chains. Entries are consolidated by CDR3 protein sequence, retaining the most common genes and DNA. The sample table contains 500,000 to 650,000 distinct CDR3 sequences; only one count was recorded for about a sixth of them. The ten top clones hold around 16% of the sample. The treatment or condition label for this specimen denotes: live attenuated yellow fever vaccine strain. The sequences come from PBMCs, collected 5 to 6 days after the first yellow fever vaccination. The receptor source for this set is a man aged 18 to 35 who received the YFV17D yellow fever vaccine.

The chain uses TRBV27 and TRBJ2-2, with 7 bases that match TRBD1. The germline V gene encodes CDR1 MNHEY and CDR2 SMNVEV (reference sequence). CDR3 size: 16 residues. Trimming cost V 4 bases and J 2 bases; bases outside gene matches: 7. The CDR3 sequence is CASSSPDRRNTGELFF. DNA of the CDR3: TGTGCCAGCAGTTCCCCGGACAGGCGAAACACCGGGGAGCTGTTTTTT.

This clonotype was seen more than once but under ten times. The CDR3 sequence: CATSRSTRDQETQYF. The CDR3 DNA reads TGTGCCACCAGCAGATCTACCAGGGACCAAGAGACCCAGTACTTC. This chain joins TRBV15 and TRBJ2-5; tentatively, D is TRBD1 (5 bases). Germline V gene data show CDR1 as LNHNV and CDR2 as YYDKDF (reference sequence). V dropped 2 bases and J dropped 0 bases, with 10 bases sitting between them. CDR3 length: 15 residues.

This clonotype was recorded a few times. The chain recombines TRBV10-3 with TRBJ1-6; D gene unclear. CDR3 size: 14 residues. The V gene lost 11 bases and the J gene lost 0 bases, with 11 bases spanning the gap. Germline CDR1 is ENHRY and CDR2 is SYGVKD. The CDR3, as DNA: TGTGCCCCTGACGGAAGCTCCTATAATTCACCCCTCCACTTT. Residues: CAPDGSSYNSPLHF.

The chain couples TRBV6-5 to TRBJ2-6, with a possible D match to TRBD1 (5 bases). CDR1 is MNHEY and CDR2 is SVGAGI in the germline V gene. Between the trimmed V and J ends, which lost 2 bases and 2 bases, there was a span of 10 bases. This CDR3 is built from 16 residues. The CDR3 sequence is CASSYRGGAGANVLTF. CDR3 DNA: TGTGCCAGCAGTTACAGGGGTGGGGCTGGGGCCAACGTCCTGACTTTC.